The T cell receptor beta chain under discussion was sequenced for a study of PD-1 blockade in mismatch repair-deficient tumors. In regard to this clone: Its antigen is as yet unknown.

Sequenced by immunoSEQ multiplex PCR; TCRdb stores in-frame clones only, minus some. The table includes approximately 10,000 clones, over 80% detected once. The V segment lost 2 bases and the J segment 4 bases; nucleotides outside the gene matches: 11. Germline CDR1 and CDR2: SGHRS and YFSETQ. This CDR3 contains 16 residues. Time point described: roughly 11-day in vitro stimulation with candidate neoantigen peptide 7. TCRs were sequenced from a few patients responding to pembrolizumab. An approximately nine-day in vitro culture was run per each of 7 or 8 reactive peptides. A no-peptide control culture served as baseline for clone fold changes.

This clonotype originated in an adult with mismatch repair-deficient cancer. The V call is TRBV5-1, the J call TRBJ2-5, with 7 bases lining up with TRBD1. The input for sequencing was cells cultured in vitro, taken from a patient treated with pembrolizumab. CDR3 bases: TGCGCCAGCAGCTTACCCCTGACAGGGACACGAGAGACCCAGTACTTC. This gives the protein CASSLPLTGTRETQYF.